The source of this T cell receptor (beta chain) is a study of blood T cell repertoires in COVID-19 (dated by TCRdb to 2018 to 2020). About the study as a whole: Collaborator samples came from the United States, Italy and Spain and covered acute and convalescent phases of COVID-19. The prospective study material was composed of cDNA or gDNA derived from T cells, B-cell-depleted T cells, or PBMCs. The dataset comprised deeply sampled blood TCRbeta repertoires from subjects exposed to, actively infected with, or recovered from COVID-19. The repertoires were released in a freely available public database meant as a resource for research on the immune response to SARS-CoV-2. The samples were drawn from two sources: the first 160 participants of the ongoing ImmuneRACE study, and 1,000 to 1,500 subjects contributed by 6 global collaborators. A de-identified subject ID, COVID-19 status, age in years and sex were almost always included in the sample metadata. Where HLA class I and class II types were available, the types were taken from metadata supplied by the sample provider, not from assay-based typing. The paper as a whole reports these results and caveats: Clinical and demographic metadata were provided uncurated, with the amount varying by source and participant.

TCRbeta CDR3 regions were amplified from genomic DNA using the immunoSEQ Assay, a bias-controlled multiplex PCR. Processing in the source paper ran as follows. The number of nucleated cells in each sample was estimated from the amplification of reference gene primers within the assay. To quantify the absolute abundance of each unique TCRbeta CDR3 rearrangement, sequence reads were collapsed and filtered. For each sample, productive Simpson clonality was calculated by taking the square root of Simpson's diversity index across productive rearrangements. The clones in this table, taken by TCRdb from immuneACCESS, are in-frame only. Not every clone is retained; where verified, under half of the shortfall comes from an unresolved V gene, and the cause of the rest is unknown. V, J and clone size derive from that table, while D and trimming were established from the DNA sequence. The sample includes 250,000 to 300,000 clones, with around nine tenths observed a single time. The biggest ten clones account for roughly 13% of the sample.

This clone has just one count. This receptor's antigen is unknown. No much larger clonotype is one base removed from it; base qualities were not supplied. One collaborating source in Seattle enrolled patients while the patients were actively infected and followed the patients over time throughout the course of disease. Collaborating institutions collected whole blood in K2EDTA tubes following their own protocols. Collaborator samples were shipped for TCRbeta analysis as frozen whole blood, isolated PBMCs, or DNA extracted from either sample type. From cysteine to phenylalanine, the CDR3 is 13 amino acids long. The entry retains the CDR3 DNA only, 39 bases that are in frame from base 1. V loses 7 bases of germline sequence and J loses 4 bases, and the interval between the two ends is 13 bases. Looking up the germline V gene (reference sequence) yields CDR1 LNHNV and CDR2 YYDKDF.

The sequence joins TRBV15 to TRBJ1-1; no D gene is confidently identified. Sequencing was carried out using peripheral blood. This receptor was obtained from a woman aged 70-85 years with COVID-19, enrolled during active disease. CDR3 protein: CATTRGISTEAFF. The sequence in DNA is TGTGCCACCACCCGGGGAATTAGCACTGAAGCTTTCTTT.